The sample holds a few counts of the clone carrying this TCR beta chain. Antigen: not known. This CDR3 comprises 15 residues. Germline CDR1 LGHNA, CDR2 YSLEER. The V gene end was trimmed by 0 bases and the J gene end by 4 bases; junction bases not matched to a gene: 4. These data are taken from a study of T cell repertoires in cytomegalovirus infection. General study findings and limits: HLA-C-restricted CMV-specific TCR beta clonotypes were dominant in the ex vivo response.

From the reads, TCRdb called clonotypes with MiXCR, one entry per CDR3 protein. Altogether roughly 990,000 distinct CDR3 sequences are present, roughly 30% being singletons, with the ten largest covering about an eighth. This TCR came from a human donor in good health (CMV status not recorded). Some clones in this sample may be carry-over from other donors' samples. This specimen was cultured CD8+ T cells from PBMCs, taken from culture after CMV antigen stimulation. This chain connects TRBV4-3 to TRBJ1-2; 8 bases are a match to TRBD1. The DNA for the CDR3 is TGCGCCAGCAGCCAAGAAGACAGGGGATCCTATGGCTACACCTTC. It encodes CASSQEDRGSYGYTF.